Here is one T cell receptor (beta chain) with its context. The antigen it recognizes is unknown. No much larger clone exists at a distance of one base, and base qualities are not known. For every bulk PBMC sample, a fixed 350 ng of DNA was loaded. Following the manufacturer instructions, the immunoSEQ TCRb Assay kit was used to amplify TCR beta CDR3 sequences from genomic DNA. The KAPA Library Quantification Kit for Illumina platforms was used to quantify the pooled libraries by qPCR. Pooled libraries were sequenced on an Illumina NextSeq 500, clustered at roughly 0.55-1.1 pM. As for the original processing: TCR data were analyzed with immunoSEQ ANALYZER and the R LymphoSeq package. A rearrangement efficiency score was calculated as productive divided by the sum of productive and non-productive CDR3 sequences. Clonality was assessed using the Gini coefficient and diversity using the Renyi index at alpha=1, with pairwise comparisons between timepoints within each patient. Clonal relatedness used an edit distance of 3, and repertoire similarity used the Bhattacharyya coefficient, both computed in LymphoSeq. To classify response, a linear discriminant analysis based on week-3 changes in clonality and diversity was built using the R MASS and caret packages. Imported from immuneACCESS, the table was reduced by TCRdb to in-frame sequences with V and J called. These copies leave out some clones; in studies compared against another copy, an unresolved V gene accounts for under half, and the cause of the remainder is not known. V and J calls and clone size are given by that table; D and trimming were obtained from the DNA. The sample table records around 6,400 clones; 88% of these occur just once. Approximately 5% of the sample rests with the top ten.

This specimen comes from a study of blood T cell dynamics during melanoma immunotherapy (dated by TCRdb to 2018 to 2020). With regard to the full study: Patients with metastatic melanoma were treated with first-line pembrolizumab or nivolumab plus ipilimumab as standard of care in the United Kingdom. The training cohort consisted of consecutive patients, while an additional independent group of patients from the same centre was pooled to form an external validation set. Peripheral T cell receptor repertoires of metastatic melanoma patients were profiled before and after one cycle of checkpoint inhibitor therapy to find early correlates of response.

What the time point label conveys for this sample: week 3, after first cycle of checkpoint inhibitor. Blood samples were collected before treatment (T0) and at week 3 (W3), after the first cycle of checkpoint blockade. Except for a couple of patients with rapid clinical progression, response was assessed 12 weeks after the first infusion by RECIST 1.1; disease control meant complete response, partial response or stable disease. Patients were excluded for prior systemic cancer treatment, concomitant immunosuppressant therapy or synchronous other active malignancies. To track both circulating cells and T cell turnover, TCR beta was sequenced from bulk PBMC as well as from plasma cell-free DNA. PBMC were isolated from blood with Lymphoprep and SepMate tubes, followed by red cell lysis. QIAamp DNA Blood Mini kits were used to extract DNA from both PBMC and sorted T cell subsets. Inclusive of the bounding cysteine and phenylalanine, the CDR3 is 13 residues long. Of all the DNA, just the CDR3 is kept, 39 bases in frame from base 1. Trimming at the junction amounts to 3 bases on V and 2 bases on J, and the germline ends lie 7 bases apart. As encoded in the germline V gene, CDR1 is SGDLS while CDR2 is YYNGEE.

Findings and caveats that apply to the study as a whole: The study could not determine whether the T cell clones driving repertoire changes were melanoma-specific or reflected general immune activation. The relatively small sample size was acknowledged as potentially limiting generalization of the results. A bifurcated reorganization of the PBMC repertoire at W3, with increased clonality or increased diversity, was observed in patients who later achieved disease control, unlike in progressors.

The TCR originated in a human donor with melanoma. The sample here was blood, taken from a patient treated with checkpoint blockade. The chain is assembled from TRBV9 and TRBJ2-3, with the D gene call left open. The DNA sequence follows: TGTGCCAGCAGCGGTCCTTACACAGATACGCAGTATTTT. This is translated as CASSGPYTDTQYF.